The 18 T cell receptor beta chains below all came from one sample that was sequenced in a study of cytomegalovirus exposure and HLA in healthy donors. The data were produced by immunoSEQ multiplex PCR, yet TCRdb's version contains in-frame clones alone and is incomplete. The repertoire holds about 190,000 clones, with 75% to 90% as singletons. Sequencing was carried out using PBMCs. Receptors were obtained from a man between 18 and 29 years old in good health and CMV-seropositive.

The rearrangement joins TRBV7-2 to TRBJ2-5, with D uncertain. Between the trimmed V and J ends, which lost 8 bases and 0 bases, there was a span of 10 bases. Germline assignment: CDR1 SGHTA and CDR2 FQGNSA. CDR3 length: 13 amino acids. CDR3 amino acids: CASVPRDQETQYF. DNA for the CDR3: TGTGCCAGCGTCCCTCGGGACCAAGAGACCCAGTACTTC.

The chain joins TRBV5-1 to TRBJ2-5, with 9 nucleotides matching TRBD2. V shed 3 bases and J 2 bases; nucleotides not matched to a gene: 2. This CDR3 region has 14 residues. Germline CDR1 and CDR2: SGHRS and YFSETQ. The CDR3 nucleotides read TGCGCCAGCAGCTGGACTAGCGCGCAAGAGACCCAGTACTTC. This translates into CASSWTSAQETQYF.

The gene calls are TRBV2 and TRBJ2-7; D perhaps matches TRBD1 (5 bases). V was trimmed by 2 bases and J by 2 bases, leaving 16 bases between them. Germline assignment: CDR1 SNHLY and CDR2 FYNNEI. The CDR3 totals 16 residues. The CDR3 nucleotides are TGTGCCAGCAGTGAACCAATGACAGAAGTTACCTACGAGCAGTACTTC. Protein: CASSEPMTEVTYEQYF.

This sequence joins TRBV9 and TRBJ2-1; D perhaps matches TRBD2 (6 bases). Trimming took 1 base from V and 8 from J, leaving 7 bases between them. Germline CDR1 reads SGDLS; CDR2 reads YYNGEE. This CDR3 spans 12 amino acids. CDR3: CASSVSSDEQFF. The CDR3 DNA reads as TGTGCCAGCAGCGTATCTAGCGATGAGCAGTTCTTC.

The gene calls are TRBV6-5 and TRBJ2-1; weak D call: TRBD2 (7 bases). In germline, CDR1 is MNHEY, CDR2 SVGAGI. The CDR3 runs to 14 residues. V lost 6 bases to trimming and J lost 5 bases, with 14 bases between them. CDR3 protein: CASSRGGRDNEQFF. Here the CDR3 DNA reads TGTGCCAGCAGCCGAGGGGGGAGGGACAATGAGCAGTTCTTC.

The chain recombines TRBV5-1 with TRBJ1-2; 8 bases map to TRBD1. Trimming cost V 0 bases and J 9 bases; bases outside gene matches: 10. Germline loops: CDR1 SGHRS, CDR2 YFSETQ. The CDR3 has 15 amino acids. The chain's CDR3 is CASSLGVGQVTSYTF. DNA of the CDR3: TGCGCCAGCAGCTTGGGTGTGGGACAGGTTACGAGCTACACCTTC.

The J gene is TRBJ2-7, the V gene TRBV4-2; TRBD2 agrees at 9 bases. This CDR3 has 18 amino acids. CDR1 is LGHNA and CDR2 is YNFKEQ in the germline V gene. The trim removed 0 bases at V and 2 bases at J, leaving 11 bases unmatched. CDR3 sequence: CASSQDLHERGVTYEQYF. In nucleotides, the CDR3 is TGTGCCAGCAGCCAAGATCTCCATGAGCGGGGGGTTACCTACGAGCAGTACTTC.

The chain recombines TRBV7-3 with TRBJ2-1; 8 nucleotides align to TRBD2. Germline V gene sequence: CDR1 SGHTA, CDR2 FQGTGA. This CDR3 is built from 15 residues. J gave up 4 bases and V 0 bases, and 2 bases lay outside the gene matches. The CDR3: CASSLTSGTYNEQFF. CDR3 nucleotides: TGTGCCAGCAGCTTAACTAGCGGGACTTACAATGAGCAGTTCTTC.

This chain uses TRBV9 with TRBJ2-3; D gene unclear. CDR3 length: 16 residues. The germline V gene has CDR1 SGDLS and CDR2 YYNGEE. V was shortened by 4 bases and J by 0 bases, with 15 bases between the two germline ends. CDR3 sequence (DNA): TGTGCCAGCAGCCCCGCAGTGGGCCATAGCACAGATACGCAGTATTTT. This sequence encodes CASSPAVGHSTDTQYF.

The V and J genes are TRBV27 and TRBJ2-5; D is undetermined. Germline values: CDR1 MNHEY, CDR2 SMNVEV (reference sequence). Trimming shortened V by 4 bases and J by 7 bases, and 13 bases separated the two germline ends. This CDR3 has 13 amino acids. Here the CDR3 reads CASSYTVPGTQYF. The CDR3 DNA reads TGTGCCAGCAGTTACACTGTGCCGGGGACCCAGTACTTC.

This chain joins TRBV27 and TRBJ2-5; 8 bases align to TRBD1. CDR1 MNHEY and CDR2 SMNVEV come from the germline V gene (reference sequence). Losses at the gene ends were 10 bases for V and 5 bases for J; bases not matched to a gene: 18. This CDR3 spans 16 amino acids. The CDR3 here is CATRLAAGGLSETQYF. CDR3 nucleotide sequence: TGTGCCACCCGCCTGGCGGCAGGGGGCTTGTCGGAGACCCAGTACTTC.

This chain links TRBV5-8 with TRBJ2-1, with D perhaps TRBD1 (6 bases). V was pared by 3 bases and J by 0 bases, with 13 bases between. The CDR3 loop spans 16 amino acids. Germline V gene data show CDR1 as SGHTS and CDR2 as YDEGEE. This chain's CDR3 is CASSWLTGSSYNEQFF. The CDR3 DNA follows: TGTGCCAGCAGCTGGCTAACAGGGAGCTCCTACAATGAGCAGTTCTTC. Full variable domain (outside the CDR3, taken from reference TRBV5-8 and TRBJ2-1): EAGVTQSPTHLIKTRGQQATLRCSPISGHTSVYWYQQALGLGLQFLLWYDEGEERNRGNFPPRFSGRQFPNYSSELNVNALELEDSALYLCASSWLTGSSYNEQFFGPGTRLTVL.

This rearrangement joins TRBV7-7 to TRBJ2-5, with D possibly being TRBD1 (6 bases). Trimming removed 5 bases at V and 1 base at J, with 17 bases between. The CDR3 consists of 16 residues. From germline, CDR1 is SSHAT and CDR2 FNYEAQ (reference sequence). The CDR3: CASSPLGGVTQETQYF. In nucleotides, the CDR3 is TGTGCCAGCAGCCCATTAGGGGGAGTTACCCAAGAGACCCAGTACTTC.

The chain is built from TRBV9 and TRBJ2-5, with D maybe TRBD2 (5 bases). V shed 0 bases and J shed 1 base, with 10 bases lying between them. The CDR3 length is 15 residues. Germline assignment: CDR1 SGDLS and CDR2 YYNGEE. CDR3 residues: CASSVGRAGQETQYF. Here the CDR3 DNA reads TGTGCCAGCAGCGTAGGGCGTGCGGGCCAAGAGACCCAGTACTTC. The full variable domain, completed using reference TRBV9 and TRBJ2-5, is DSGVTQTPKHLITATGQRVTLRCSPRSGDLSVYWYQQSLDQGLQFLIQYYNGEERAKGNILERFSAQQFPDLHSELNLSSLELGDSALYFCASSVGRAGQETQYFGPGTRLLVL.

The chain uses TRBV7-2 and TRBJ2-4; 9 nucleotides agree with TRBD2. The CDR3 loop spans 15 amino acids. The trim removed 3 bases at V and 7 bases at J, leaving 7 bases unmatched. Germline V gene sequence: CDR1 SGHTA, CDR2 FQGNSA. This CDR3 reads CASSFTSGPHNIQYF. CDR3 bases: TGTGCCAGCAGCTTTACTAGCGGGCCCCATAACATTCAGTACTTC.

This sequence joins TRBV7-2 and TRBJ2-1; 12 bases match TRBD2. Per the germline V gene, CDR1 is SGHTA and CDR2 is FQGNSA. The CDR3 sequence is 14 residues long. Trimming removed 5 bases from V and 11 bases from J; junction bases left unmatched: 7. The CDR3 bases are TGTGCCAGCAGCCCGGGACTAGCGGGCCAGAAGCAGTTCTTC. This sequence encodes CASSPGLAGQKQFF.

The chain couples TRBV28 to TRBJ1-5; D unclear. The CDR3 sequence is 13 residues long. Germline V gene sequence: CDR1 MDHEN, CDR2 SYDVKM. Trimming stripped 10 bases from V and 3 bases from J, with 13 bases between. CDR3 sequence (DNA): TGTGCCACTACATGGGCCCTCAATCAGCCCCAGCATTTT. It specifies CATTWALNQPQHF.

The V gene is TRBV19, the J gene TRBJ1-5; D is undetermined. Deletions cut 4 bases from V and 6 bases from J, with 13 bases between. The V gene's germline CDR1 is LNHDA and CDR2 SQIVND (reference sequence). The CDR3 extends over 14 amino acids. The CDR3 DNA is TGTGCCAGTAGTACCTCGGGAGGGCCTCAGCCCCAGCATTTT. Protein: CASSTSGGPQPQHF.